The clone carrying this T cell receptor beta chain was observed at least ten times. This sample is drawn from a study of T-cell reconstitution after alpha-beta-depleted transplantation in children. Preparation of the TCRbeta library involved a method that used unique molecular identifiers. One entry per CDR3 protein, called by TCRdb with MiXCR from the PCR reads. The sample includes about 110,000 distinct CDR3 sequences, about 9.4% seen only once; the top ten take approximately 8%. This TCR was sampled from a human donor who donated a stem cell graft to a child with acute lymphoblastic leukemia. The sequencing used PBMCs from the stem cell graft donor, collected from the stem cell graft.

CDR3: CASSLAVGASGRSHYEQYF. The CDR3 DNA follows: TGCGCCAGCAGCTTGGCCGTCGGGGCTAGCGGGAGATCCCACTACGAGCAGTACTTC. The chain recombines TRBV5-1 with TRBJ2-7; 10 bases are a match to TRBD2. J gave up 3 bases and V 0 bases, and 15 bases lay outside the gene matches. The germline gives CDR1 SGHRS, CDR2 YFSETQ. This CDR3 comprises 19 residues.